This TCR beta chain was documented in a study of T-cell reconstitution after alpha-beta-depleted transplantation in children. This clonotype appeared a few times. TCRbeta library preparation incorporated unique molecular identifiers. TCRdb reanalysed the PCR reads using MiXCR and keeps one entry per CDR3 protein. Of about 230,000 distinct CDR3 sequences listed, about 9.5% are singletons. Germline V gives CDR1 SQVTM, CDR2 ANQGSEA. The CDR3 is 13 residues long. Trimming pared 7 bases from V and 5 bases from J, leaving 15 bases between. This chain joins TRBV29-1 and TRBJ1-5, with D possibly matching TRBD1 (6 bases). The clonotype comes from a human donor who donated a stem cell graft to a child with acute lymphoblastic leukemia. Material: PBMCs from the stem cell graft donor, obtained from the stem cell graft. The CDR3 DNA is TGCAGCGCTGCGACAGGTTCTCATCAGCCCCAGCATTTT. It yields the protein CSAATGSHQPQHF.